This T cell receptor (beta chain) emerged from a study of blood T cell repertoires in COVID-19 (dated by TCRdb to about 2020). In terms of the full investigation: Collaborator samples came from the United States, Italy and Spain and covered acute and convalescent phases of COVID-19. The material from the prospective study consisted of cDNA or gDNA derived from T cells, B-cell-depleted T cells, or PBMCs. Deeply sampled blood TCRbeta repertoires from subjects exposed to, actively infected with, or recovered from COVID-19 were included in the dataset. The repertoires were made available in a free public database intended to serve as a resource for research on the immune response to SARS-CoV-2. Samples were obtained from the ongoing ImmuneRACE study (first 160 participants) and from about 1,300 subjects provided by 6 global collaborators. A de-identified subject ID, COVID-19 status, age in years and sex were almost always included in the sample metadata. Where HLA class I and class II types were available, the types were taken from metadata supplied by the sample provider, not from assay-based typing.

The immunoSEQ Assay, a bias-controlled multiplex PCR, was used to amplify TCRbeta CDR3 regions from genomic DNA. From the authors' description of their analysis: Within the assay, amplification of reference gene primers was used to estimate how many nucleated cells each sample contained. Sequence reads were collapsed and filtered to measure the absolute abundance of every unique TCRbeta CDR3 rearrangement. For each sample, productive Simpson clonality was calculated as the square root of Simpson's diversity index over productive rearrangements. TCRdb retrieved this table from immuneACCESS and kept in-frame rearrangements only. Not all clones are present; in checked studies, unresolved V genes account for under half, and no reason is known for the remainder. V and J calls and clone size are copied from that table; D and trimming were computed from the DNA. Across this sample there are about 320,000 clones, with around 83% seen only once. Together, the top ten hold about 1.2% of the sample.

From the cysteine through the phenylalanine, the CDR3 covers 15 amino acids. CDR3 DNA is the only sequence kept; it has 45 bases, read in frame from the first base. Based on the germline V gene, the CDR1 and CDR2 sequences are WSHSY and SAAADI. V is pared back by 7 bases and J by 0 bases, with 14 bases lying between the germline termini. Whole blood was collected in K2EDTA tubes by collaborating institutions according to the institutions' own protocols. For TCRbeta analysis, collaborators shipped samples in one of three forms: frozen whole blood, isolated PBMCs, or DNA extracted from either of those sample types. Here is what the overall study found, with its caveats: The quantity of clinical and demographic metadata differed by source and by participant and was supplied without curation.

Points on this clone: Its target antigen remains unknown. The input lacks base qualities; no much larger clone sits a single base away.

The V and J segments used are TRBV10-2 and TRBJ2-3; the D gene is not confidently resolved. The sequenced sample was peripheral blood. This sequence was found in a woman between 50 and 59 years old with acute or convalescent COVID-19. The base sequence is TGCGCCAGCACGTCCTCTAGGAGTAGCACAGATACGCAGTATTTT. Protein translation: CASTSSRSSTDTQYF.